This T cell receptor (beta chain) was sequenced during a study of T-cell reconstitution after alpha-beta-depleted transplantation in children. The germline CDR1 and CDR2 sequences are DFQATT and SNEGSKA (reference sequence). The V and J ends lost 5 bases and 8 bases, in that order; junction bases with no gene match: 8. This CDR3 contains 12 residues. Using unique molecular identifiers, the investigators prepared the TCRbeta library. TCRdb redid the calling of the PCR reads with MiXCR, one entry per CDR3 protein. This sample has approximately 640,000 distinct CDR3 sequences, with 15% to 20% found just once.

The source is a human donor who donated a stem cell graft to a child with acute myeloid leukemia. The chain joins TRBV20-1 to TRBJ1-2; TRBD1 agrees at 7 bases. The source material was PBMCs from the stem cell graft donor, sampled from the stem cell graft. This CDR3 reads CSAPDRPQGYTF. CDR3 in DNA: TGCAGTGCTCCGGACAGGCCTCAGGGCTACACCTTC.